This T cell receptor (beta chain) was captured by sequencing in a study of blood T cell repertoires in COVID-19. Generated by immunoSEQ multiplex PCR, the TCRdb table keeps only in-frame clones and is missing some. The sample consists of about 93,000 clones, about nine tenths of them appearing once. The trim removed 1 base at V and 2 bases at J, leaving 0 bases unmatched. Germline V gene lookup returns CDR1 SGHNT and CDR2 YENEEA. This CDR3 contains 15 residues. The sequence derives from a human donor with active COVID-19. The donor label of this sample is uncertain. Sequenced sample: peripheral blood. The rearrangement joins TRBV11-3 to TRBJ2-1, with 9 bases that match TRBD2. The CDR3 sequence is CASSLGGGAYNEQFF. The CDR3 nucleotides are TGTGCCAGCAGCTTAGGCGGGGGGGCCTACAATGAGCAGTTCTTC.